The sequence of this TCR beta chain was determined in a study of T cells expressing NK-cell markers. Turning to the study itself: In the group of eight sequenced donors, seven were HCMV-seropositive and one was seronegative. Study conclusions and caveats: Of the CD8+ T cells in over five donors, roughly 1.0-7.0% belonged to dominant NKG2C+ clonotypes.

One entry per CDR3 protein, without DNA, is what TCRdb gives after re-calling the 5' RACE reads. The data show 250,000 to 300,000 distinct CDR3 sequences, and the top ten clones hold 0.39%. With respect to this clonotype: Its antigen remains unknown.

This CDR3 has 13 amino acids. Germline V gives CDR1 SQVTM, CDR2 ANQGSEA. This sequence joins TRBV29-1 and TRBJ2-7; TCRdb designates TRBD1, a call that cannot be tested without DNA. The source of this sequence is a man younger than 35 in good health. Sequenced sample: blood T cells: a sorted CD56 or NKG2C T cell subset, CD4+ or CD8+ T cells, or bulk PBMC T cells (not recorded which). CDR3 region: CSVEAQGHYEQYF.